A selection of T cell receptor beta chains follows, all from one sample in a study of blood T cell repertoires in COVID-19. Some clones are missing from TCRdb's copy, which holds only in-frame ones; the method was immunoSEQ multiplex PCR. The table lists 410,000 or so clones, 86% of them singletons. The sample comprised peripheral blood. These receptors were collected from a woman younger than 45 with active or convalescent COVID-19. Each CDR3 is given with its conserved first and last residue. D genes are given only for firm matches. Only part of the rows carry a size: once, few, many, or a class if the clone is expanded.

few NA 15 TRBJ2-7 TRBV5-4 CASSLDAGASYEQYF TGTGCCAGCAGCTTGGATGCGGGGGCATCCTACGAGCAGTACTTC
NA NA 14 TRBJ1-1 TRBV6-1 CASSEEGWSTEAFF TGTGCCAGCAGTGAAGAGGGGTGGAGCACTGAAGCTTTCTTT
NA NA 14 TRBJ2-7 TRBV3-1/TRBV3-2 CASSQTRLVYEQYF TGTGCCAGCAGCCAGACCCGACTAGTCTACGAGCAGTACTTC
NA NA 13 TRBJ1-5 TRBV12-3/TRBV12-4 CASNRGGNQPQHF TGTGCCAGCAACCGCGGGGGCAATCAGCCCCAGCATTTT
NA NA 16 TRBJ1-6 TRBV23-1 CASSQSACKSGSPLHF TGCGCCAGCAGTCAATCTGCATGCAAAAGCGGATCACCCCTCCACTTT
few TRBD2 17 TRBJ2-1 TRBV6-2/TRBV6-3 CASSYSELAGHYNEQFF TGTGCCAGCAGTTACTCCGAATTAGCGGGGCACTACAATGAGCAGTTCTTC
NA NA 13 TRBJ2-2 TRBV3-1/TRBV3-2 CASRSTNTGELFF TGTGCCAGCCGTTCTACGAACACCGGGGAGCTGTTTTTT
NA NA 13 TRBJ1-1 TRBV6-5 CASSYSTGKGSFF TGTGCCAGCAGTTACTCAACAGGGAAGGGTTCTTTCTTT
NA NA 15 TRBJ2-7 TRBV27 CASSLSRPGAYEQYF TGTGCCAGCAGTTTATCTCGCCCCGGGGCCTACGAGCAGTACTTC
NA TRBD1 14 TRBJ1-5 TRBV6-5 CASIRTGENQPQHF TGTGCCAGCATCCGGACAGGAGAAAATCAGCCCCAGCATTTT
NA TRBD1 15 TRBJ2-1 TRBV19 CASRRVEGARNEQFF TGTGCCAGTAGGCGGGTTGAGGGGGCGCGTAATGAGCAGTTCTTC
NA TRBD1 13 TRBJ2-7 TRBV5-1 CASSALTGGEQYF TGCGCCAGCAGCGCACTGACAGGGGGCGAGCAGTACTTC
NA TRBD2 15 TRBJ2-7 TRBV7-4 CASSSTSGTPYEQYF TGTGCCAGCAGCTCGACTAGCGGTACCCCCTACGAGCAGTACTTC
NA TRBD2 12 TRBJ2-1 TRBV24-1 CATSTGGNEQFF TGTGCCACCAGCACGGGGGGCAATGAGCAGTTCTTC